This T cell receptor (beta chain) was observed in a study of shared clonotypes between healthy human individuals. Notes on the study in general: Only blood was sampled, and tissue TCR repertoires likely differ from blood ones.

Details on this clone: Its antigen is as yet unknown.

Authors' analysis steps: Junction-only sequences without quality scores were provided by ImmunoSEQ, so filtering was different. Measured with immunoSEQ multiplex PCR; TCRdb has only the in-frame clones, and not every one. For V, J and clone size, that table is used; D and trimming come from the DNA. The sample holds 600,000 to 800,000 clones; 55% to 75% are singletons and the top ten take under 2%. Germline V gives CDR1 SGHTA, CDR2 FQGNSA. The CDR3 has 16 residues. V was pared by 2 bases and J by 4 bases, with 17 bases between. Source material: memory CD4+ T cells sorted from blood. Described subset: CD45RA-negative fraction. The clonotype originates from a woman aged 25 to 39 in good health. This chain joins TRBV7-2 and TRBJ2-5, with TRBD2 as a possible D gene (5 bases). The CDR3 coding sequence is TGTGCCAGCAGCTTAACTTCTGCTGGAGGTGGAGAGACCCAGTACTTC. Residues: CASSLTSAGGGETQYF.